Sequencing of this TCR beta chain was carried out in a study of T cells in Graves' hyperthyroidism and ophthalmopathy (dated by TCRdb to between 2019 and 2020). For the wider study: Peripheral blood samples were taken at the time of initial diagnosis, prior to any treatment. To identify distinguishing TCR V-J signatures, a discovery cohort of 100 patients was used, comprising 40 to 45 with Graves' ophthalmopathy and some 60 with stable Graves' hyperthyroidism. Prospective prediction of ophthalmopathy was tested in an independent validation cohort consisting of fewer than 20 hyperthyroidism patients and over 15 patients who later progressed to ophthalmopathy. For training and testing, the 100 or so patients in the discovery cohort were randomly divided in a 7:3 ratio. In roughly six Graves' hyperthyroidism patients, the study also compared T-cell repertoires from thyroid tissue with T-cell repertoires from blood. After blood sampling, hyperthyroidism patients were treated with methimazole at a starting dose of 30 mg daily, and ophthalmopathy patients were treated with high-dose intravenous methylprednisolone. The paper reports TCR Vbeta CDR3 sequencing of more than 120 peripheral blood samples: 43 ophthalmopathy, fewer than 85 hyperthyroidism and around 17 progressor patients.

Including the terminal cysteine and phenylalanine, the CDR3 comprises 13 residues. The entry retains the CDR3 DNA only, 39 bases that are in frame from base 1. In the germline V gene, CDR1 corresponds to SGHNT and CDR2 to YENEEA. A distance of 10 bases separates the germline ends of V and J, which lose 7 bases and 1 base respectively. Amplification of TCR beta CDR3 regions was carried out from RNA transcripts. For the first round of RT-PCR on the TCR CDR3, the HTBI primer set was used together with the Qiagen OneStep RT-PCR kit. Libraries were constructed in a second round of multiplex PCR, after which size selection and purification were carried out. Sequencing of the libraries was done on an Illumina HiSeq2000 using paired-end 100 bp reads. Per the authors' processing: SOAPnuke was used to process the raw data, with reads discarded if the reads contained adapters or uncalled bases, had a mean Phred below 15, or lacked an exact constant-primer or identifier match. COPE v1.2.5 was used to merge high-quality paired reads, and clonotypes were defined as unique nucleotide sequences. Clonotypes were aligned to IMGT TRBV, TRBD and TRBJ reference segments using MiTCR v1.1. The analysis was restricted to V-J combinations with a frequency above 0.0001, which together covered 99.2% of the repertoires. The TCS score was defined as F50 (clonal expansion) divided by E x V (chaos), with BLOSUM62-based TCRdist calculated between CDR3 peptides within each V-J. Welch's t-statistics and random forest reduced 514 V-J features to 10 to 15, which were used in a naive Bayes classifier (R e1071). TCRdb reprocessed the public reads (quality trimming at Q25 with fastp, clone calling with MiXCR) and kept in-frame beta chains. Each entry merges the rows of one CDR3 protein and shows their most common DNA and genes. The V and J calls, along with clone size, are taken from TCRdb and not from the paper's own processing. This sample is represented by more than 300,000 distinct CDR3 sequences; about 14% of them were singletons. Together, the top ten hold about 19% of the sample.

Ophthalmopathy patients had moderately to severely active disease, Clinical Activity Score of at least 3, NOSPECS grade of at least 4, and duration under 3 months. Patients with uncontrolled infections, other autoimmune diseases, pregnancy or lactation were excluded. Diagnoses were based on clinical symptoms, serum thyroxine and TRAb, thyroid ultrasound and orbital computed tomography. PBMCs were separated from over 9 ml of fresh peripheral blood using Ficoll-Paque density gradient centrifugation. Trizol reagent was used to extract total RNA, and RNA quality was then checked on an Agilent 2100 Bioanalyzer. This clonotype was picked up many times. The specificity of this receptor is unknown. Qualities for individual bases were not recorded, and no much larger clone is one base off. General conclusions and limits of the study: A model built on a 13 V-J signature distinguished ophthalmopathy from stable hyperthyroidism, reaching approximately 89% sensitivity and under 84% specificity in cross-validation and 80%/75% in testing. Most expanded thyroid clonotypes (frequency above 0.001) were also detected in blood, a finding suggesting that blood repertoires may reflect thyroid immune responses. Sample size was not statistically predetermined, and blinding of investigators to group allocation was not performed. In validation, the model predicted progression to ophthalmopathy with approximately 70% sensitivity and 72% to 75% specificity, a median of roughly seven months before onset.

Sequencing was performed on blood. This receptor was taken from a woman aged 30 to 39 with Graves' ophthalmopathy. Recombination linked TRBV11-3 to TRBJ1-1; no confident D gene assignment can be made. For the CDR3, the sequence is CASTNQKNTEAFF. The DNA is TGTGCCAGCACAAACCAAAAGAACACTGAAGCTTTCTTT.